The subject of this entry is one T cell receptor (beta chain). Its cognate antigen has yet to be identified. No much larger clone is present one base from it, and per-base qualities are unavailable. In the prospective study, participants were about 18 to 100 years old, resided in approximately 22 geographic areas of the United States, and were enrolled through a virtual design. In the prospective study, cohorts were assigned on the basis of participant-reported clinical history obtained from a screening survey and a study questionnaire. Exposed participants had been in contact with someone with a PCR-confirmed or clinician-diagnosed COVID-19 case within 2 weeks of study entry. Mobile phlebotomists in the prospective study collected whole blood, serum and a nasopharyngeal or oropharyngeal swab from every participant. Over a roughly 2-month period, participants in the prospective study had the option of providing additional blood draws and questionnaires. Prospective study blood samples were shipped either frozen or at room temperature before DNA extraction.

The immunoSEQ Assay, a bias-controlled multiplex PCR, was used to amplify TCRbeta CDR3 regions from genomic DNA. The published analysis was carried out like this. Within the assay, amplification of reference gene primers was used to estimate how many nucleated cells each sample contained. To quantify the absolute abundance of each unique TCRbeta CDR3 rearrangement, sequence reads were collapsed and filtered. Productive Simpson clonality was computed per sample as the square root of Simpson's diversity index over productive rearrangements. TCRdb's version of the immuneACCESS table is confined to in-frame rearrangements and falls short of the full clone set. An unresolved V gene accounts for under half of the shortfall where checked; the remainder is of unknown origin. The V and J calls and clone size were taken over from that table, and D and trimming were inferred from the DNA. Within this sample are about 300,000 clones, with over 85% of them counted one time only. The ten largest account for roughly 2.8% of the sample.

The sample originates from a study of blood T cell repertoires in COVID-19 (dated by TCRdb to 2020 to 2022). Regarding the complete study: Collaborator samples came from the United States, Italy and Spain and covered acute and convalescent phases of COVID-19. The dataset comprised deeply sampled blood TCRbeta repertoires from subjects exposed to, actively infected with, or recovered from COVID-19. HLA class I and class II types, where available, came from metadata supplied by the sample provider rather than from assay-based typing. The material from the prospective study consisted of cDNA or gDNA derived from T cells, B-cell-depleted T cells, or PBMCs. The repertoires were released in a freely available public database intended as a resource for research on the immune response to SARS-CoV-2. Nearly every sample came with metadata listing a de-identified subject ID, COVID-19 status, age in years and sex. Samples were obtained from the ongoing ImmuneRACE study (first 160 participants) and from over 1,000 subjects provided by 6 global collaborators.

What the work shows at the level of the full study, not this receptor alone: Clinical and demographic metadata were provided uncurated, with the amount varying by source and participant.

This receptor was obtained from a woman aged 50 to 60 who had been exposed to COVID-19. Sample: PBMCs or T cells enriched from blood (not recorded which).

The nucleotides read TGTGCCAGCAGCGTAGGGGTGAGACTCACGGAGGGAAACACCATATATTTT. Its coded protein is CASSVGVRLTEGNTIYF. The V and J genes are TRBV9 and TRBJ1-3, with no D gene named confidently. The CDR1 and CDR2 encoded by the germline V gene are SGDLS and YYNGEE. Measured from the cysteine to the phenylalanine, the CDR3 is 17 residues long. Solely the CDR3 DNA is kept, with 51 bases framed from the first base. A distance of 17 bases separates the germline ends of V and J, which lose 0 bases and 4 bases respectively.